This T cell receptor beta chain came from a study of blood T cell repertoires in COVID-19. Background on the study: The United States, Italy and Spain provided the acute and convalescent COVID-19 samples. PBMCs, B-cell-depleted T cells, or T cells provided the cDNA or gDNA that made up the material.

This clone appeared once. Study processing details: Estimation of nucleated cell counts relied on the amplification of reference gene primers. The table came from immunoSEQ multiplex PCR; TCRdb's copy has only in-frame clones and leaves some out. The V and J calls and clone size come from that table; D and trimming were worked out from the DNA. There are around 70,000 clones in the sample; around 86% occur only once, and approximately 7% lies in the top ten. CDR3 length: 13 residues. V lost 5 bases and J lost 3, with 10 bases in between. Germline values: CDR1 MNHEY, CDR2 SVGAGI. The sequence was collected from a man aged 50-60 years with active COVID-19. The V and J genes are TRBV6-5 and TRBJ2-5, with D tentatively TRBD2 (5 bases). Input material: peripheral blood. Here the CDR3 DNA reads TGTGCCAGCAGTCGCCCCGGGGAAGAGACCCAGTACTTC. Translating it yields CASSRPGEETQYF.